This TCR beta chain was identified during a study of CD8+ T cells in alopecia areata. Across the whole study: Tofacitinib administration to treated patients was oral, at 5 to 10 mg twice daily.

Sequencing templates came from extracted RNA that was reverse transcribed into cDNA. The method was immunoSEQ multiplex PCR; TCRdb's version includes in-frame clones alone and lacks a portion of them. The table has fewer than 150,000 clones, roughly 56% seen once. CDR3 size: 13 residues. CDR1 and CDR2 (germline): MNHEY, SMNVEV (reference sequence). V lost 0 bases to trimming and J lost 6 bases, with 7 bases between them. The study, taken as a whole, reports: In patients, TCRs were shared less clearly than in mice, and HLA may possibly be involved.

Treatment of the sample: oral pan-JAK inhibitor, 5-10 mg twice daily. The study team obtained lesional scalp punch biopsies and peripheral blood from alopecia areata patients. For this clone: Its antigen is currently unknown.

The sequence derives from a human donor with alopecia areata. The sample was CD4+ T cells sorted from blood, taken at week 24, from a patient treated with tofacitinib. V gene TRBV27 combines with J gene TRBJ2-3; D gene ambiguous. The CDR3 nucleotides are TGTGCCAGCAGTTTATCGACTGGGGATACGCAGTATTTT. This gives the protein CASSLSTGDTQYF.